This T cell receptor beta chain came from a study of molecular identifiers for immune sequencing clone quantification. Study-level findings and limits: Spiked TCR RNA from one Jurkat cell reportedly showed up when mixed among over 900,000 naive cells.

Investigators produced naive CD8 libraries from 20,000 to 1,000,000 sorted cells, drawing on 10%, 30% or 50% RNA. Sorting captured naive CD8 T cells as CD8+CD4-CCR7+CD45RA+. In this sample, this clonotype turned up many times. Antigen: not known. In preparing bulk TCR libraries, previously described methods and listed TCR primers were used. TCRdb called the PCR reads again in MiXCR, with one record for every CDR3 protein. The repertoire holds 400,000 to 600,000 distinct CDR3 sequences, with 20% to 25% as singletons. Trimming removed 2 bases at V and 2 bases at J, with 7 bases between. The CDR3 covers 13 residues. Germline values: CDR1 MNHNS, CDR2 SASEGT.

Material for sequencing was naive CD8+ T cells from blood, with Jurkat cell RNA spiked in. Subset described: FACS-sorted CD8+CD4-CCR7+CD45RA+ naive T cells. This TCR came from a human donor in good health. Some libraries in this study had Jurkat cell RNA spiked in. The chain carries TRBV6-1 and TRBJ2-7; no clear D. DNA of the CDR3: TGTGCCAGCAGTGAATGGCAAACCTACGAGCAGTACTTC. The encoded protein is CASSEWQTYEQYF.